This T cell receptor beta chain was captured by sequencing in a study of PD-L1 blockade in urothelial cancer. Study summary: About 90% of the 29 patients comprised males who had bladder-origin urothelial cancer. Peripheral blood specimens exhibited a median yield of approximately 140,000 T cells.

Clones were read by immunoSEQ multiplex PCR, and TCRdb kept only the in-frame ones, dropping some. This table holds around 110,000 clones, 80% to 95% found once. The CDR3 has 13 residues. The germline V and J ends were trimmed by 3 bases and 4 bases, with 12 bases remaining between them. Germline values: CDR1 SQVTM, CDR2 ANQGSEA. Indicated time point: peripheral blood 6 weeks after treatment start. A remark on this clone: Its antigen is as yet unknown.

Points from the study as a whole: Blood clones associated with the tumor expanded more at 3 weeks in durable-benefit patients.

The receptor's source is a man between 60 and 70 years old with urothelial cancer. The chain recombines TRBV29-1 with TRBJ1-2, with a possible D match to TRBD1 (6 bases). The sample was PBMCs, taken around atezolizumab (anti-PD-L1) treatment. CDR3 loop: CSVDQGFSYGYTF. In nucleotides, the CDR3 is TGCAGCGTTGACCAGGGGTTCAGCTATGGCTACACCTTC.